These 8 T cell receptor beta chains share one sample of origin, sequenced in a study of response to subunit inactivated influenza vaccine. From the RT-PCR reads, TCRdb called clonotypes with MiXCR, one entry per CDR3 protein. The table shows roughly 670,000 distinct CDR3 sequences, with around 15% occurring only once. Source: PBMCs from blood, taken about 14 days before vaccination. The receptors were sampled from a man between 45 and 60 years old who received an inactivated influenza vaccine.

This clonotype has a count of ten or more. The chain combines TRBV20-1 with TRBJ2-7; 10 bases match TRBD2. CDR3 length: 17 residues. The J segment lost 3 bases and the V segment lost 0 bases, leaving 11 bases of the junction unmatched. Per the germline V gene, CDR1 is DFQATT and CDR2 is SNEGSKA (reference sequence). The CDR3 DNA follows: TGCAGTGCTAGAGAAGACGGGCCAGCGGGAGGGAGCTACGAGCAGTACTTC. This translates into CSAREDGPAGGSYEQYF.

This clonotype appeared a few times. The genes are TRBV6-1 and TRBJ2-4, with D uncertain. This CDR3 comprises 15 residues. CDR1 is MNHNS, CDR2 SASEGT, per germline. Trimming took off 3 bases at V and 2 bases at J, with 11 bases between the two ends. The CDR3 protein is CASSDIPVTKNIQYF. The CDR3 DNA reads as TGTGCCAGCAGTGATATCCCGGTAACCAAAAACATTCAGTACTTC.

The chain has TRBV9 and TRBJ1-6; D unclear. V shed 0 bases and J shed 4 bases, with 5 bases lying between them. The CDR3 extends over 14 amino acids. Germline-derived CDR1 and CDR2 are SGDLS and YYNGEE. The CDR3 DNA sequence: TGTGCCAGCAGCGTAGAACAGTATAATTCACCCCTCCACTTT. It codes for CASSVEQYNSPLHF.

This clonotype was counted a few times. The V gene is TRBV6-5, the J gene TRBJ1-2, with 7 nucleotides matching TRBD1. V dropped 5 bases and J dropped 1; count of bases not matched to a gene: 4. Germline-derived CDR1 and CDR2 are MNHEY and SVGAGI. CDR3 length: 14 amino acids. The CDR3 DNA sequence: TGTGCCAGCAGTCACCGGGACAGTAACTATGGCTACACCTTC. It specifies CASSHRDSNYGYTF.

The chain has TRBV5-1 and TRBJ2-7, with 13 bases fitting TRBD2. Germline V gives CDR1 SGHRS, CDR2 YFSETQ. V was pared by 0 bases and J by 2 bases, with 8 bases of the junction left unmatched. This CDR3 contains 18 residues. The CDR3 is CASSLAGTSGAVPYEQYF. For the CDR3, the DNA is TGCGCCAGCAGCTTGGCCGGGACTAGCGGGGCCGTTCCCTACGAGCAGTACTTC.

Comments on this clonotype: At one end the junction does not follow the germline gene, possibly because of a read error. V usage is TRBV4-1 and J usage is TRBJ1-6; possible D gene TRBD1, 6 bases. CDR3 length: 14 residues. Germline loops: CDR1 MGHRA, CDR2 YSYEKL. The CDR3 sequence is CASSQVVVQGVLNF. The CDR3 DNA sequence: TGCGCCAGCAGCCAAGTCGTCGTACAGGGTGTCCTGAACTTT.

This clonotype was observed many times. The V gene is TRBV20-1, the J gene TRBJ2-7; 7 bases agree with TRBD1. The CDR3 sequence is 14 residues long. The V and J ends lost 2 bases and 3 bases, in that order; junction bases with no gene match: 7. Germline-derived CDR1 and CDR2 are DFQATT and SNEGSKA (reference sequence). The CDR3 DNA is TGCAGTGCTAGACTTCCATCAGGGGGCTACGAGCAGTACTTC. Protein sequence: CSARLPSGGYEQYF.

V and J are TRBV6-2 or TRBV6-3 and TRBJ2-1; TRBD2 aligns across 11 bases. CDR1 is MNHEY and CDR2 is SVGEGT in the germline V gene. The CDR3 covers 14 residues. J lost 7 bases, V lost 7 bases, and 6 bases had no gene match. The CDR3 DNA reads TGTGCCAGCAAACTAGCGGGAGATGTAAATGAGCAGTTCTTC. This sequence encodes CASKLAGDVNEQFF.